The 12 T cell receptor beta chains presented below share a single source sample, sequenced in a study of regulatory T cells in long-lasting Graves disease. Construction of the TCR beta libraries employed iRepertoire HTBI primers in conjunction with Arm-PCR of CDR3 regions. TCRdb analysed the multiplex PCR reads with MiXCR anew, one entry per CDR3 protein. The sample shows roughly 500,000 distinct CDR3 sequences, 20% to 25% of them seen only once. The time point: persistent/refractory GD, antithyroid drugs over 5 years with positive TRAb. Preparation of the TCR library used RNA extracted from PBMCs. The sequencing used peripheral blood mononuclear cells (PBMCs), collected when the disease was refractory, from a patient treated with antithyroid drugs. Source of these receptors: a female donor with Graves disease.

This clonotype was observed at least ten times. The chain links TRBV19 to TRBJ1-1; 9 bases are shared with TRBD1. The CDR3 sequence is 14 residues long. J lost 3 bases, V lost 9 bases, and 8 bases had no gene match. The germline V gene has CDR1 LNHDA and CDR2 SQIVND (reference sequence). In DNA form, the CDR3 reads TGTGCCAGCAGTGGGACAGGGTGGGACACTGAAGCTTTCTTT. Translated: CASSGTGWDTEAFF.

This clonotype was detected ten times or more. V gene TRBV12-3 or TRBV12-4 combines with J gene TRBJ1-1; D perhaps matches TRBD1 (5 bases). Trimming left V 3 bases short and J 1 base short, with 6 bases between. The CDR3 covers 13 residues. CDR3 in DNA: TGTGCCAGCAGTTTCGGGGCGAACACTGAAGCTTTCTTT. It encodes CASSFGANTEAFF.

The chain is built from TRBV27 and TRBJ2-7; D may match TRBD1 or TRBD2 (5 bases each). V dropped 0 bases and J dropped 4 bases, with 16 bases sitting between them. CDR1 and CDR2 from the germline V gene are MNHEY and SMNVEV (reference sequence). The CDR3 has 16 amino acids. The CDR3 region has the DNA TGTGCCAGCAGTTTATCCCGGCCCGGGGCATGGTACGAGCAGTACTTC. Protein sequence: CASSLSRPGAWYEQYF.

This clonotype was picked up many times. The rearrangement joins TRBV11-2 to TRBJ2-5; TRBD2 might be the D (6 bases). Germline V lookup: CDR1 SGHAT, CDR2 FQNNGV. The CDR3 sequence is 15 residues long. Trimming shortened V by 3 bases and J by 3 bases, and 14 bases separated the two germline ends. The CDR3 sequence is CASSFAPTSKETQYF. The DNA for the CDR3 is TGTGCCAGCAGCTTCGCCCCAACTAGCAAAGAGACCCAGTACTTC.

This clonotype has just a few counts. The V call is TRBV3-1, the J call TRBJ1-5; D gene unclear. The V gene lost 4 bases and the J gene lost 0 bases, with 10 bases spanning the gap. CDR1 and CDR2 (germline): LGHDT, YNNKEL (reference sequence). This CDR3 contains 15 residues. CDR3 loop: CASSPRWNSNQPQHF. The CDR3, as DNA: TGTGCCAGCAGCCCGAGGTGGAATAGCAATCAGCCCCAGCATTTT.

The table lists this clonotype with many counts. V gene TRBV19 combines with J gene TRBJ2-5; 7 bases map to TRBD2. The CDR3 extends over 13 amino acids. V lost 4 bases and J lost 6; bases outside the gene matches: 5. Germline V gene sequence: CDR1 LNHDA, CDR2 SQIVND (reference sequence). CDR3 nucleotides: TGTGCCAGTAGTAGGGGAGGGCTAAAGACCCAGTACTTC. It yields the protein CASSRGGLKTQYF.

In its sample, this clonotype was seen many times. CDR3 coding DNA: TGTGCCAGCAGCTTACTGGGTAGCGGGAGCTCCTACGAGCAGTACTTC. Encoded protein: CASSLLGSGSSYEQYF. This chain uses TRBV11-1 with TRBJ2-7, with 9 bases matching TRBD2. Germline CDR1 is SGHAT and CDR2 is FQDESV (reference sequence). V lost 2 bases, J lost 0 bases, and 5 bases stayed unmatched. The CDR3 has 16 residues.

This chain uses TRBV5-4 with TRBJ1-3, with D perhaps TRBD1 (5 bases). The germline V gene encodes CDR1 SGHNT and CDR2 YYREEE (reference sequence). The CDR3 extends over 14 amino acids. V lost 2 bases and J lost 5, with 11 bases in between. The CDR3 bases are TGTGCCAGCAGCTTTAGGGGAGGGAGAAACACCATATATTTT. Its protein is CASSFRGGRNTIYF.

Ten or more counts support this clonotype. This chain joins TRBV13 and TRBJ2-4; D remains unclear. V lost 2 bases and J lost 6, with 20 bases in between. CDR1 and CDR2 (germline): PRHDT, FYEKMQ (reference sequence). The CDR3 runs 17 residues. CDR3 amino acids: CASSLRTVLRSGNIQYF. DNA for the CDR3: TGTGCCAGCAGCTTAAGGACCGTTTTGAGGTCGGGAAACATTCAGTACTTC.

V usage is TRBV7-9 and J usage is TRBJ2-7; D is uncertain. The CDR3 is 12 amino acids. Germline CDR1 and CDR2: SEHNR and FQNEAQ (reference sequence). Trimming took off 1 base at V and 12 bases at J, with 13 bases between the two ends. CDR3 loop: CASSLDEAVPYF. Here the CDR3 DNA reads TGTGCCAGCAGCTTAGATGAGGCAGTCCCGTACTTC.

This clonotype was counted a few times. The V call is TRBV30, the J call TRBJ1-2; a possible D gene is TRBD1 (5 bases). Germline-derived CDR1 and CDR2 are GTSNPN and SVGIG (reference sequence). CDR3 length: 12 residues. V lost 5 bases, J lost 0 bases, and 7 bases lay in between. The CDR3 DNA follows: TGTGCCTGGCGGGACTCTAACTATGGCTACACCTTC. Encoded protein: CAWRDSNYGYTF. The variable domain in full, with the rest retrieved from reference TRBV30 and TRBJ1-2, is SQTIHQWPATLVQPVGSPLSLECTVEGTSNPNLYWYRQAAGRGLQLLFYSVGIGQISSEVPQNLSASRPQDRQFILSSKKLLLSDSGFYLCAWRDSNYGYTFGSGTRLTVV.

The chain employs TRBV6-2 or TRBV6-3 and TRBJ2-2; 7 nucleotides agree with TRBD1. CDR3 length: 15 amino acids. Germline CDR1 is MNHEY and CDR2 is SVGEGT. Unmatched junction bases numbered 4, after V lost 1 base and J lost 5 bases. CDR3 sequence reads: CASSYLQGLTGELFF. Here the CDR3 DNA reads TGTGCCAGCAGTTACTTACAGGGGCTTACCGGGGAGCTGTTTTTT.